Presented here are 22 T cell receptor beta chains from one specimen sequenced in a study of control samples from healthy donors and cancer patients (dated by TCRdb to the early 2020s). Library construction relied on the immunoSEQ multiplex PCR assay. Held by TCRdb, this immuneACCESS table contains in-frame sequences only and omits some clones. Under half of the omission traces to an unresolved V gene where checked; the cause of the rest is unknown. The sample table shows about 140,000 clones, and less than 95% are seen once. Clones ranked in the top ten supply 5.5% to 7.5% of the sample. Sequencing used blood. These receptors all stem from a man younger than 35 in good health.

This clone appeared once. This chain links TRBV19 with TRBJ1-5; D call uncertain. Germline CDR1 is LNHDA and CDR2 is SQIVND (reference sequence). This CDR3 comprises 16 residues. V lost 3 bases and J 0 bases, leaving 12 bases between the germline ends. This CDR3 reads CASSIGQRYSNQPQHF. As DNA, the CDR3 is TGTGCCAGTAGTATCGGTCAACGGTATAGCAATCAGCCCCAGCATTTT.

This chain joins TRBV7-7 and TRBJ2-5; tentatively, D is TRBD1 (6 bases). The CDR3 runs to 16 residues. V lost 1 base to trimming and J lost 1 base, with 13 bases between them. In germline, CDR1 is SSHAT, CDR2 FNYEAQ (reference sequence). The CDR3 spells CASSLGTDSIQETQYF. The CDR3 coding sequence is TGTGCCAGCAGCTTAGGGACAGACAGTATCCAAGAGACCCAGTACTTC.

This chain joins TRBV28 and TRBJ1-2, with D unresolved. The germline V gene encodes CDR1 MDHEN and CDR2 SYDVKM. The ends were cut back, 3 bases at V and 8 bases at J, with 10 bases in the middle. This CDR3 is 12 amino acids long. The CDR3 DNA is TGTGCCAGCAGTTTTGGGGTCGGGGGCTACACCTTC. Its protein product is CASSFGVGGYTF.

The V call is TRBV5-4, the J call TRBJ2-7, with D possibly matching TRBD2 (6 bases). In germline, CDR1 is SGHNT, CDR2 YYREEE (reference sequence). The V gene lost 1 base and the J gene lost 7 bases, with 12 bases spanning the gap. The CDR3 has 13 residues. CDR3 amino acids: CASSLTTAGEQYF. CDR3 sequence (DNA): TGTGCCAGCAGCTTGACCACCGCGGGGGAGCAGTACTTC.

The chain recombines TRBV4-1 with TRBJ1-5; D call uncertain. V lost 2 bases to trimming and J lost 3 bases, with 11 bases between them. Germline V CDR1 and CDR2: MGHRA, YSYEKL. CDR3 length: 15 amino acids. The CDR3 nucleotides read TGCGCCAGCAGCCAAACTCAGGTTTCCAATCAGCCCCAGCATTTT. It yields the protein CASSQTQVSNQPQHF.

The J gene is TRBJ1-2, the V gene TRBV7-9, with TRBD1 as a possible D gene (6 bases). Germline assignment: CDR1 SEHNR and CDR2 FQNEAQ (reference sequence). CDR3 length: 14 amino acids. Trimming pared 5 bases from V and 6 bases from J, leaving 16 bases between. The CDR3 DNA reads as TGTGCCAGCAGCCCGCTATGGGACATAGATGGCTACACCTTC. Its translation: CASSPLWDIDGYTF.

This clone has only one observation. As DNA, the CDR3 is TGTGCCAGCAGCCTAGGGTTCGGACTAGCAGTTTACGAGCAGTACTTC. Translation: CASSLGFGLAVYEQYF. The genes are TRBV4-2 and TRBJ2-7; 8 positions agree with TRBD2. Losses at the gene ends were 4 bases for V and 4 bases for J; bases not matched to a gene: 12. Germline lookup yields CDR1 LGHNA and CDR2 YNFKEQ. The CDR3 sequence is 16 residues long.

The rearrangement links TRBV11-2 to TRBJ2-2; D not resolved. The CDR3 covers 14 residues. Germline V gene sequence: CDR1 SGHAT, CDR2 FQNNGV. V was clipped by 3 bases and J by 7 bases, with 12 bases between them. CDR3 bases: TGTGCCAGCAGCTTTTCGGTGCAAAGCGGGGAGCTGTTTTTT. Encoded protein: CASSFSVQSGELFF.

A word on this clone: Other DNA sequences in this sample translate to the same CDR3. The J gene is TRBJ2-1, the V gene TRBV6-5; 8 nucleotides agree with TRBD2. The V and J ends lost 0 bases and 2 bases, in that order; junction bases with no gene match: 3. The germline CDR1 and CDR2 sequences are MNHEY and SVGAGI. CDR3 length equals 16 residues. The DNA of the CDR3 is TGTGCCAGCAGTTACTCGTTGCGGGGGGCCTACAATGAGCAGTTCTTC. Protein sequence: CASSYSLRGAYNEQFF.

The chain employs TRBV5-5 and TRBJ2-7; D is unresolved. With 8 bases removed from V and 3 bases from J, the gap between germline ends came to 12 bases. Germline V gene sequence: CDR1 SGHKS, CDR2 YYEKEE (reference sequence). The CDR3 is made up of 12 amino acids. The CDR3 sequence: CASGNWDYEQYF. CDR3 coding DNA: TGTGCCAGTGGGAATTGGGACTACGAGCAGTACTTC.

J is TRBJ2-5 and V is TRBV5-1; 13 bases line up with TRBD2. CDR1 and CDR2 from the germline V gene are SGHRS and YFSETQ. After removal of 3 bases from V and 7 bases from J, the junction contained 12 bases not matched to a gene. The CDR3 contains 17 residues. The CDR3 loop is CASSSATSGGSVGTQYF. The CDR3 DNA sequence: TGCGCCAGCAGCTCGGCGACTAGCGGGGGGTCCGTCGGGACCCAGTACTTC.

This chain links TRBV28 with TRBJ1-1; a weak D match, TRBD1 (5 bases). The CDR3 covers 13 residues. Germline V gene data show CDR1 as MDHEN and CDR2 as SYDVKM. Trimming stripped 6 bases from V and 0 bases from J, with 8 bases between. CDR3 loop: CASRGGVNTEAFF. The CDR3 DNA follows: TGTGCCAGCAGGGGGGGGGTGAACACTGAAGCTTTCTTT.

V is TRBV27 and J is TRBJ2-7; possibly TRBD2 for D (6 bases). Germline V gene sequence: CDR1 MNHEY, CDR2 SMNVEV (reference sequence). There are 14 residues in the CDR3. Trimming pared 0 bases from V and 3 bases from J, leaving 9 bases between. Here the CDR3 DNA reads TGTGCCAGCAGTTTATCGTGGCGGGGCTACGAGCAGTACTTC. Translating gives CASSLSWRGYEQYF.

Of note for this clone: The identical CDR3 is also encoded by other nucleotide sequences in the sample. The V and J genes are TRBV5-1 and TRBJ2-2, with D maybe TRBD1 (7 bases). V lost 0 bases to trimming and J lost 5 bases, with 17 bases between them. This CDR3 has 17 residues. The V gene's germline CDR1 is SGHRS and CDR2 YFSETQ. CDR3 bases: TGCGCCAGCAGCTTGGAGGGTCGGAGGGGGCAAACCGGGGAGCTGTTTTTT. This sequence encodes CASSLEGRRGQTGELFF.

This clone was counted once. V and J are TRBV5-4 and TRBJ2-1; 11 bases are a match to TRBD2. V lost 0 bases, J lost 7 bases, and 6 bases stayed unmatched. Germline V lookup: CDR1 SGHNT, CDR2 YYREEE (reference sequence). The CDR3 has 16 residues. Here the CDR3 DNA reads TGTGCCAGCAGCTTGGATAGCGGGGGGGCCCGGAATGAGCAGTTCTTC. Translated, it gives CASSLDSGGARNEQFF.

The chain uses TRBV7-9 and TRBJ2-7; D gene unclear. V lost 3 bases to trimming and J lost 4 bases, with 13 bases between them. The germline V gene has CDR1 SEHNR and CDR2 FQNEAQ (reference sequence). CDR3 length equals 14 residues. CDR3 residues: CASSFSGKDYEQYF. The CDR3 bases are TGTGCCAGCAGCTTTTCTGGAAAAGATTACGAGCAGTACTTC. Drawing the rest from reference TRBV7-9 and TRBJ2-7, the complete variable domain is DTGVSQNPRHKITKRGQNVTFRCDPISEHNRLYWYRQTLGQGPEFLTYFQNEAQLEKSRLLSDRFSAERPKGSFSTLEIQRTEQGDSAMYLCASSFSGKDYEQYFGPGTRLTVT.

The count of this clone is one. The chain employs TRBV5-4 and TRBJ1-2; 8 nucleotides align to TRBD1. From germline, CDR1 is SGHNT and CDR2 YYREEE (reference sequence). Trimming removed 4 bases from V and 1 base from J; junction bases left unmatched: 6. The length of the CDR3 is 15 residues. CDR3 DNA sequence: TGTGCCAGCAGCAAGCCGGGACAGGTTAACTATGGCTACACCTTC. The encoded protein is CASSKPGQVNYGYTF.

This chain links TRBV11-2 with TRBJ2-3; possibly TRBD1 for D (5 bases). CDR3 length: 14 amino acids. Trimming took off 5 bases at V and 5 bases at J, with 14 bases between the two ends. Germline loops: CDR1 SGHAT, CDR2 FQNNGV. CDR3 sequence: CASSASGSGDTQYF. DNA of the CDR3: TGTGCCAGCAGCGCATCAGGGTCGGGAGATACGCAGTATTTT.

The chain links TRBV16 to TRBJ2-7; TRBD1 aligns across 8 bases. J gave up 2 bases and V 4 bases, and 7 bases lay outside the gene matches. Germline loops: CDR1 KGHSY, CDR2 FQNENV. The CDR3 sequence is 15 residues long. CDR3 DNA: TGTGCCAGCAGCCCCACCGGGACAGGAGCCTACGAGCAGTACTTC. Amino acid sequence: CASSPTGTGAYEQYF. The whole variable domain, remainder taken from reference TRBV16 and TRBJ2-7, is GEEVAQTPKHLVRGEGQKAKLYCAPIKGHSYVFWYQQVLKNEFKFLISFQNENVFDETGMPKERFSAKCLPNSPCSLEIQATKLEDSAVYFCASSPTGTGAYEQYFGPGTRLTVT.

The CDR3: CASSLLGGNTGELFF. For the CDR3, the DNA is TGTGCCAGCAGCTTACTAGGGGGCAACACCGGGGAGCTGTTTTTT. This chain uses TRBV7-2 with TRBJ2-2, with TRBD1 matching 7 bases. Germline CDR1 is SGHTA and CDR2 is FQGNSA. The CDR3 is 15 residues long. The V gene end was trimmed by 2 bases and the J gene end by 2 bases; junction bases not matched to a gene: 2.

The chain couples TRBV5-1 to TRBJ1-1, with a tentative D call TRBD1 (5 bases). CDR1 and CDR2 from the germline V gene are SGHRS and YFSETQ. The V end lost 0 bases, the J end lost 0 bases, and 12 bases lay between the germline ends. This CDR3 is built from 16 residues. The CDR3 DNA reads TGCGCCAGCAGCTTGGACTACGGGACGGTGAACACTGAAGCTTTCTTT. Its protein product is CASSLDYGTVNTEAFF.

The chain couples TRBV7-4 to TRBJ1-5; tentative D call: TRBD1 (6 bases). The germline gives CDR1 SGHVT, CDR2 SQSDAQ. The germline V and J ends were trimmed by 5 bases and 10 bases, with 18 bases remaining between them. The CDR3 loop spans 14 amino acids. CDR3 sequence (DNA): TGTGCCAGCAGCAGGGGGAGTCCACTTCCCCCCCAGCATTTT. It yields the protein CASSRGSPLPPQHF.